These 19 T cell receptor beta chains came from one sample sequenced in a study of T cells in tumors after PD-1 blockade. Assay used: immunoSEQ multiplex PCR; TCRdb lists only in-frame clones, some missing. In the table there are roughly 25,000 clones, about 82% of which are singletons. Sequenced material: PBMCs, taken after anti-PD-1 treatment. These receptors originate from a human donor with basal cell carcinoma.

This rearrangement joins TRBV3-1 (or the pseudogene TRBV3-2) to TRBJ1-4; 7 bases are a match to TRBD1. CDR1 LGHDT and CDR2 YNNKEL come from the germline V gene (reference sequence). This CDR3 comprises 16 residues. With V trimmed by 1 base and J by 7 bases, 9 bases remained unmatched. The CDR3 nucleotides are TGTGCCAGCAGCCAAGTCACAGGGGCAGGAGTTGAAAAACTGTTTTTT. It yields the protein CASSQVTGAGVEKLFF.

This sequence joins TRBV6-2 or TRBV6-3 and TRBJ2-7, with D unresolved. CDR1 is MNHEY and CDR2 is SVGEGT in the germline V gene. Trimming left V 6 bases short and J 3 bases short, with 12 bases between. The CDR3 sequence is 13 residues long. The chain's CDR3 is CASSATAIYEQYF. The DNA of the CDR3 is TGTGCCAGCAGCGCGACGGCAATCTACGAGCAGTACTTC.

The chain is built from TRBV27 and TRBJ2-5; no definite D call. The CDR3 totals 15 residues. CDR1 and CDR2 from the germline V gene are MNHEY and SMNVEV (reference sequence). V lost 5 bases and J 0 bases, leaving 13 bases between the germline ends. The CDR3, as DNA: TGTGCCAGCAGTACCCTTACAGAGTACCAAGAGACCCAGTACTTC. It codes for CASSTLTEYQETQYF.

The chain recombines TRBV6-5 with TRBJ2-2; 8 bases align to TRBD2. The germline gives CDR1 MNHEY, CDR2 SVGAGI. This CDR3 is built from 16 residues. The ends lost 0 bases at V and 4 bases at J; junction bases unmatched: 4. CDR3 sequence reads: CASSYSWSGGTGELFF. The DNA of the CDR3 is TGTGCCAGCAGTTACTCTTGGAGCGGGGGCACCGGGGAGCTGTTTTTT.

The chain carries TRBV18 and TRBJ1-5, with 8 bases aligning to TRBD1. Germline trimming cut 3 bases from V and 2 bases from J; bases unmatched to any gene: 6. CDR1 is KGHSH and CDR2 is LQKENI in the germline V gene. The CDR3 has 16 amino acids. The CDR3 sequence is CASSPVQGGGNQPQHF. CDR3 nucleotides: TGTGCCAGCTCACCGGTACAGGGGGGAGGCAATCAGCCCCAGCATTTT. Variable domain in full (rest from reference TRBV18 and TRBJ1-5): NAGVMQNPRHLVRRRGQEARLRCSPMKGHSHVYWYRQLPEEGLKFMVYLQKENIIDESGMPKERFSAEFPKEGPSILRIQQVVRGDSAAYFCASSPVQGGGNQPQHFGDGTRLSIL.

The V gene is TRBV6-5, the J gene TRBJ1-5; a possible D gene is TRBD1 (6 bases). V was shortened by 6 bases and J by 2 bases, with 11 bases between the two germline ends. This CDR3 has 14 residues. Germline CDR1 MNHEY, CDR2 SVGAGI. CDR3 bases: TGTGCCAGCAGGAAATCAGGGGGCAATCAGCCCCAGCATTTT. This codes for CASRKSGGNQPQHF.

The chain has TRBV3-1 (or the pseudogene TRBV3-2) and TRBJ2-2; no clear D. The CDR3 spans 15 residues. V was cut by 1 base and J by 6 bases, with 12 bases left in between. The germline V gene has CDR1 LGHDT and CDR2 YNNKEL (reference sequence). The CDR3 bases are TGTGCCAGCAGCCAAGGTCTGGGTGTCTCCGGGGAGCTGTTTTTT. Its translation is CASSQGLGVSGELFF.

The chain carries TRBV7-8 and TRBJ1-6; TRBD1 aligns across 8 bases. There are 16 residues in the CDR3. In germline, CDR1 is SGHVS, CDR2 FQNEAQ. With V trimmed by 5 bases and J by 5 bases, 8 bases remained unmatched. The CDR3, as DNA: TGTGCCAGCAGCCGAGGACAGGGCAGTGATAATTCACCCCTCCACTTT. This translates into CASSRGQGSDNSPLHF. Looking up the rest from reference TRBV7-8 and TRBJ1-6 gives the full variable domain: GAGVSQSPRYKVAKRGQDVALRCDPISGHVSLFWYQQALGQGPEFLTYFQNEAQLDKSGLPSDRFFAERPEGSVSTLKIQRTQQEDSAVYLCASSRGQGSDNSPLHFGNGTRLTVT.

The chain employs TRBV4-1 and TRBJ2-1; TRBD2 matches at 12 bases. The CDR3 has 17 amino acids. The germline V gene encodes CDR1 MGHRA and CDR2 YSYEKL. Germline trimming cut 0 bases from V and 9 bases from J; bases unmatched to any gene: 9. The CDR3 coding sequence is TGCGCCAGCAGCCAAGAGTTGCTAGCGGGGGGGCCAGGTGAGCAGTTCTTC. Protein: CASSQELLAGGPGEQFF.

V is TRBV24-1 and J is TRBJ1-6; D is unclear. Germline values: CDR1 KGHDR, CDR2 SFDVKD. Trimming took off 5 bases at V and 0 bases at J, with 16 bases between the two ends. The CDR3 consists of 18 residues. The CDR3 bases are TGTGCCACCAGTGGTACGGGCCCTCCGAGCTCCTATAATTCACCCCTCCACTTT. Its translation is CATSGTGPPSSYNSPLHF.

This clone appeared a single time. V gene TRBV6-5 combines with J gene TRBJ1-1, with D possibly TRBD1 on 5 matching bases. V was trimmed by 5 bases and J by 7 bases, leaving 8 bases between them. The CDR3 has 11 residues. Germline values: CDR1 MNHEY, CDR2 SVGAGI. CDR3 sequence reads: CASSQGLEAFF. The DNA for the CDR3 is TGTGCCAGCAGTCAGGGCCTTGAAGCTTTCTTT.

The CDR3 nucleotides read TGTGCCAGCAGCCCAAGGGCTAGCGGGGGGACCGGGGAGCTGTTTTTT. Translating gives CASSPRASGGTGELFF. The genes are TRBV7-3 and TRBJ2-2, with TRBD2 identical over 11 bases. CDR3 size: 16 residues. CDR1 and CDR2 from the germline V gene are SGHTA and FQGTGA. Trimming at V came to 5 bases and at J to 5 bases, leaving 7 bases not matched to a gene.

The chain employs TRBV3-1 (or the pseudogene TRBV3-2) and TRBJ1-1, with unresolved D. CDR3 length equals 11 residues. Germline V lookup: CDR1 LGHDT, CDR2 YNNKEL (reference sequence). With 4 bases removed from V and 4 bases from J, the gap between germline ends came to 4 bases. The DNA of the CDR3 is TGTGCCAGCAGCCTATCCACTGAAGCTTTCTTT. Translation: CASSLSTEAFF.

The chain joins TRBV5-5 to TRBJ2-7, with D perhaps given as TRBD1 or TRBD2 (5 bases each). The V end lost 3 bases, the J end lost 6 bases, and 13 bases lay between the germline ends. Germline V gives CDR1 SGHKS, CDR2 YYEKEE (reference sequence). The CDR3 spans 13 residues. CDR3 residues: CASSSPPGTEQYF. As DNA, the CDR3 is TGTGCCAGCAGCTCTCCCCCAGGGACCGAGCAGTACTTC.

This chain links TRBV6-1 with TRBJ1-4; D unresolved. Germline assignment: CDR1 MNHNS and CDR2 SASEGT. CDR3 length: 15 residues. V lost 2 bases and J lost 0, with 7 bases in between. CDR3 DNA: TGTGCCAGCAGTGAACCGACTGCAACTAATGAAAAACTGTTTTTT. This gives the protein CASSEPTATNEKLFF.

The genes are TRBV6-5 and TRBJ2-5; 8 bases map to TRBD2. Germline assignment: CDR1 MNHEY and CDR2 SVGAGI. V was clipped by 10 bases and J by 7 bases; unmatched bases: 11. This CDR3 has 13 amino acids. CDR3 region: CATAPGGASTQYF. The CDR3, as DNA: TGTGCCACCGCGCCCGGGGGGGCTTCGACCCAGTACTTC.

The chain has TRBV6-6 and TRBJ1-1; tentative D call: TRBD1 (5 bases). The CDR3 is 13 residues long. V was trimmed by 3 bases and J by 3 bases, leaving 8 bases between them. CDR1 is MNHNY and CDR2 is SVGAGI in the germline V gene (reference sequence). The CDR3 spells CASSYKGDTEAFF. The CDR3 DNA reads TGTGCCAGCAGTTATAAAGGGGACACTGAAGCTTTCTTT.

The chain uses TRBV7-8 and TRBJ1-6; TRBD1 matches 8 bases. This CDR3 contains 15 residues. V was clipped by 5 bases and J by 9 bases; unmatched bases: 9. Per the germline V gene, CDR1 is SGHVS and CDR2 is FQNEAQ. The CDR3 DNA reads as TGTGCCAGCAGCCACTGGGACAGGCAATTTTCACCCCTCCACTTT. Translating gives CASSHWDRQFSPLHF.

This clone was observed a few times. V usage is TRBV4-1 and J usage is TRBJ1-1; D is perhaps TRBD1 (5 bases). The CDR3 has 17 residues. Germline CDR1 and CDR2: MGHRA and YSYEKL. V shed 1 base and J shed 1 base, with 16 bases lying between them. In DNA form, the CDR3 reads TGCGCCAGCAGCCAAGGTTTATTTGGGGGAGGGAACACTGAAGCTTTCTTT. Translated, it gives CASSQGLFGGGNTEAFF.